This T cell receptor beta chain was observed in a study of blood T cell repertoires in COVID-19. Donors were grouped by their self-reported clinical history. Donors in Cohort 3 counted as recovered after two negative PCRs, clearance, or symptom resolution. The protocol was immunoSEQ multiplex PCR, while the TCRdb copy is restricted to in-frame clones and leaves out a portion. Of about 480,000 clones listed, around nine tenths are singletons. The germline CDR1 and CDR2 sequences are SGHTA and FQGNSA. This CDR3 contains 16 residues. Trimming shortened V by 2 bases and J by 0 bases, and 13 bases separated the two germline ends.

This sequence joins TRBV7-2 and TRBJ1-1; D remains unclear. The sample comprised PBMCs or T cells enriched from blood (not recorded which). The source is a woman aged 40 to 50 who had recovered from COVID-19. The chain's CDR3 is CASSLFSLAMNTEAFF. The CDR3 nucleotides read TGTGCCAGCAGCTTATTTTCTTTAGCCATGAACACTGAAGCTTTCTTT.